Below, 24 T cell receptor beta chains from the same sample are listed, as sequenced in a study of T cell responses to AZD1222 COVID-19 vaccine. TCRdb's copy holds only in-frame clones and misses some; the assay was immunoSEQ multiplex PCR. This table has 150,000 or so clones, around nine tenths appearing once. This sample comprised peripheral blood, obtained on day 0 of AZD1222 vaccination. The receptors shown here come from an adult in good health.

CDR3 amino acids: CASAVGPSGYTF. The CDR3 DNA is TGTGCCAGCGCGGTTGGCCCCAGTGGCTACACCTTC. The chain employs TRBV21-1 and TRBJ1-2. TRBV21-1 is a pseudogene. The CDR3 has 12 amino acids.

This clone appeared a single time. The chain's CDR3 is CASRVGGDEQYF. CDR3 nucleotide sequence: TGTGCCAGCAGGGTAGGGGGGGACGAGCAGTACTTC. The V call is TRBV28, the J call TRBJ2-7, with D possibly being TRBD2 (7 bases). CDR1 MDHEN and CDR2 SYDVKM come from the germline V gene. V lost 6 bases and J lost 5, with 11 bases in between. The CDR3 length is 12 residues.

The rearrangement uses TRBV7-8 and TRBJ1-1; D gene uncertain. V was cut by 3 bases and J by 1 base, with 6 bases left in between. The germline V gene has CDR1 SGHVS and CDR2 FQNEAQ. CDR3 size: 13 residues. In DNA form, the CDR3 reads TGTGCCAGCAGCTTTCCGGGGAACACTGAAGCTTTCTTT. It is translated as CASSFPGNTEAFF. Looking up the rest from reference TRBV7-8 and TRBJ1-1 gives the full variable domain: GAGVSQSPRYKVAKRGQDVALRCDPISGHVSLFWYQQALGQGPEFLTYFQNEAQLDKSGLPSDRFFAERPEGSVSTLKIQRTQQEDSAVYLCASSFPGNTEAFFGQGTRLTVV.

J is TRBJ2-3 and V is TRBV4-1, with a weak D call TRBD2 (5 bases). The V gene's germline CDR1 is MGHRA and CDR2 YSYEKL. V dropped 3 bases and J dropped 3 bases, with 10 bases sitting between them. This CDR3 has 14 residues. The CDR3 reads CASSQDLVTDTQYF. CDR3 nucleotides: TGCGCCAGCAGCCAGGACTTGGTAACAGATACGCAGTATTTT.

CDR3 region: CASSLGYRGDEKLFF. The CDR3 DNA sequence: TGTGCCAGCAGCTTAGGGTACAGGGGTGATGAAAAACTGTTTTTT. The chain has TRBV11-2 and TRBJ1-4, with TRBD1 matching over 7 bases. Trimming at V came to 1 base and at J to 6 bases, leaving 5 bases not matched to a gene. Germline V gene data show CDR1 as SGHAT and CDR2 as FQNNGV. This CDR3 has 15 amino acids.

This rearrangement joins TRBV4-2 to TRBJ2-3, with 9 nucleotides matching TRBD2. The V gene's germline CDR1 is LGHNA and CDR2 YNFKEQ. V gave up 0 bases and J gave up 4 bases; unmatched junction bases: 14. This CDR3 contains 19 residues. CDR3 nucleotides: TGTGCCAGCAGCCAAGATAATGGGGGGAGCGGGGGGAGGCCAGATACGCAGTATTTT. This sequence encodes CASSQDNGGSGGRPDTQYF.

The CDR3 sequence: CASSVSDRAQETQYF. In DNA, the CDR3 is TGTGCCAGTAGTGTTTCGGACAGGGCCCAAGAGACCCAGTACTTC. This chain uses TRBV19 with TRBJ2-5, with TRBD1 matching over 8 bases. There are 15 residues in the CDR3. The junction had 6 bases not matched to a gene; V was cut back by 5 bases and J by 1 base. Germline assignment: CDR1 LNHDA and CDR2 SQIVND (reference sequence).

The chain joins TRBV15 to TRBJ1-2, with a possible D match to TRBD1 (5 bases). Germline V gene sequence: CDR1 LNHNV, CDR2 YYDKDF (reference sequence). The V gene lost 0 bases and the J gene lost 5 bases, with 13 bases spanning the gap. The CDR3 length is 15 residues. CDR3: CATSRDIDDRYGYTF. The CDR3 DNA is TGTGCCACCAGCAGAGATATAGACGACAGATATGGCTACACCTTC.

The chain is built from TRBV24-1 and TRBJ1-2; D remains ambiguous. The CDR3 runs 14 residues. V was cut by 3 bases and J by 2 bases, with 9 bases left in between. Germline lookup yields CDR1 KGHDR and CDR2 SFDVKD. The CDR3 bases are TGTGCCACCAGTGATCCCCCCGAGAACTATGGCTACACCTTC. As protein: CATSDPPENYGYTF.

The V gene is TRBV27, the J gene TRBJ1-1, with D hard to call. Germline CDR1 MNHEY, CDR2 SMNVEV (reference sequence). The CDR3 has 13 residues. The V end was cut by 3 bases, the J end by 3 bases, with 8 bases between. This CDR3 is CASSFGRDTEAFF. The CDR3 DNA follows: TGTGCCAGCAGTTTTGGGAGGGACACTGAAGCTTTCTTT.

V and J are TRBV30 and TRBJ1-1; possibly TRBD1 for D (5 bases). Germline V gene data show CDR1 as GTSNPN and CDR2 as SVGIG (reference sequence). The CDR3 has 13 residues. V was shortened by 0 bases and J by 1 base, with 6 bases between the two germline ends. The CDR3 coding sequence is TGTGCCTGGAGTGTAAGGGGGAACACTGAAGCTTTCTTT. Encoded protein: CAWSVRGNTEAFF.

The chain carries TRBV21-1 and TRBJ2-7. TRBV21-1 is described as a pseudogene. The CDR3 is 11 amino acids. The CDR3 here is CARLTSYEQYF. In DNA form, the CDR3 reads TGTGCCAGATTAACGTCCTACGAGCAGTACTTC.

The chain couples TRBV5-8 to TRBJ1-1, with unresolved D. Germline V gene data show CDR1 as SGHTS and CDR2 as YDEGEE. CDR3 length equals 12 residues. V lost 8 bases to trimming and J lost 2 bases, with 10 bases between them. The DNA for the CDR3 is TGTGCCAGAAGGGCAGGAAACACTGAAGCTTTCTTT. Protein product: CARRAGNTEAFF.

Only one count was recorded for this clone. The V gene is TRBV5-1, the J gene TRBJ2-5; 10 bases agree with TRBD1. Trimming at V came to 5 bases and at J to 3 bases, leaving 10 bases not matched to a gene. Germline lookup yields CDR1 SGHRS and CDR2 YFSETQ. The length of the CDR3 is 16 residues. This CDR3 reads CASSLPGTGAKETQYF. The CDR3 bases are TGCGCCAGCAGTTTACCCGGGACAGGGGCGAAAGAGACCCAGTACTTC.

The V call is TRBV5-1, the J call TRBJ1-1, with D maybe TRBD1 (6 bases). The ends were cut back, 0 bases at V and 0 bases at J, with 9 bases in the middle. Germline CDR1 SGHRS, CDR2 YFSETQ. The CDR3 runs 15 residues. As DNA, the CDR3 is TGCGCCAGCAGCTTGGAGGGGACATTGAACACTGAAGCTTTCTTT. Protein product: CASSLEGTLNTEAFF.

This chain joins TRBV4-1 and TRBJ1-6, with a possible D match to TRBD1 (6 bases). Germline V gene data show CDR1 as MGHRA and CDR2 as YSYEKL. Trimming removed 4 bases from V and 1 base from J, with 11 bases in between. This CDR3 is built from 16 residues. The CDR3 region has the DNA TGCGCCAGCAGCCGGGGGGCACAATCCTATAATTCACCCCTCCACTTT. This codes for CASSRGAQSYNSPLHF.

The CDR3 loop reads CASSQSAFTSGGAETQYF. The CDR3 DNA reads TGTGCCAGCAGCCAGTCGGCTTTTACTAGCGGGGGGGCCGAAACGCAGTATTTT. This chain links TRBV4-2 with TRBJ2-3; 13 nucleotides agree with TRBD2. Germline V gene lookup returns CDR1 LGHNA and CDR2 YNFKEQ. J gave up 9 bases and V 3 bases, and 15 bases lay outside the gene matches. This CDR3 has 18 amino acids.

CDR3 region: CASGLDWGEVFF. The CDR3 DNA follows: TGTGCTAGTGGTTTGGATTGGGGGGAGGTGTTCTTC. The genes are TRBV12-5 and TRBJ2-1, with D perhaps TRBD2 (6 bases). Germline CDR1 LGHNT, CDR2 FRNRAP. CDR3 size: 12 residues. The V end was cut by 1 base, the J end by 15 bases, with 13 bases between.

This clone was seen once. The chain links TRBV7-9 to TRBJ1-5; D is ambiguous. Germline V gives CDR1 SEHNR, CDR2 FQNEAQ (reference sequence). V was trimmed by 4 bases and J by 9 bases, leaving 19 bases between them. The CDR3 totals 15 residues. CDR3 coding DNA: TGTGCCAGCAGCTATGGGCTAGACGCGGTAGGGCCCCAGCATTTT. Its protein is CASSYGLDAVGPQHF. Together with reference TRBV7-9 and TRBJ1-5, the CDR3 gives the full variable domain: DTGVSQNPRHKITKRGQNVTFRCDPISEHNRLYWYRQTLGQGPEFLTYFQNEAQLEKSRLLSDRFSAERPKGSFSTLEIQRTEQGDSAMYLCASSYGLDAVGPQHFGDGTRLSIL.

The V gene is TRBV5-8, the J gene TRBJ1-2; 9 bases line up with TRBD1. CDR1 and CDR2 (germline): SGHTS, YDEGEE. The CDR3 loop spans 17 amino acids. V was pared by 4 bases and J by 6 bases, with 16 bases of the junction left unmatched. In DNA, the CDR3 is TGTGCCAGCAGCCGACGGGACAGGGTTTATGCACGGGATGGCTACACCTTC. Translated: CASSRRDRVYARDGYTF.

The chain links TRBV27 to TRBJ1-6; D remains ambiguous. The ends were cut back, 8 bases at V and 10 bases at J, with 15 bases in the middle. Per germline, CDR1 MNHEY and CDR2 SMNVEV (reference sequence). The CDR3 spans 13 residues. The CDR3 DNA is TGTGCCAGCGTGGTGGGGAAGAAATCACCCCTCCACTTT. It is translated as CASVVGKKSPLHF.

The rearrangement joins TRBV4-2 to TRBJ1-4; 7 bases are a match to TRBD1. CDR3 length equals 17 residues. The germline V gene encodes CDR1 LGHNA and CDR2 YNFKEQ. V dropped 4 bases and J dropped 0; count of bases not matched to a gene: 8. The DNA of the CDR3 is TGTGCCAGCAGCCGACAGGGCGGTTTTGCAACTAATGAAAAACTGTTTTTT. This codes for CASSRQGGFATNEKLFF.

The count of this clone is one. The chain combines TRBV7-8 with TRBJ2-6; unclear D gene. CDR1 is SGHVS and CDR2 is FQNEAQ in the germline V gene. CDR3 length equals 14 residues. With 5 bases removed from V and 2 bases from J, the gap between germline ends came to 7 bases. CDR3 nucleotide sequence: TGTGCCAGCAGCCGTTCCACTGGGGCCAACGTCCTGACTTTC. Translating it yields CASSRSTGANVLTF.

In DNA, the CDR3 is TGTGCCATCAGTGAGAGGGGAGAGACCCAGTACTTC. As protein: CAISERGETQYF. The rearrangement links TRBV10-3 to TRBJ2-5; maybe TRBD1 (5 bases). Per germline, CDR1 ENHRY and CDR2 SYGVKD. Deletions cut 2 bases from V and 4 bases from J, with 5 bases between. The length of the CDR3 is 12 residues.